Shown below are 29 T cell receptor beta chains from a single sample sequenced in a study of Tregs in tolerant kidney transplant recipients. Assay used: immunoSEQ multiplex PCR; TCRdb lists only in-frame clones, some missing. The sample lists around 230,000 clones; roughly 80% were seen once. Sequences were obtained from CD4+ T cells from blood. Source of these receptors: a human donor in good health.

This chain uses TRBV7-9 with TRBJ2-2; 7 bases match TRBD1. Germline values: CDR1 SEHNR, CDR2 FQNEAQ (reference sequence). The CDR3 contains 13 residues. The junction had 3 bases not matched to a gene; V was cut back by 5 bases and J by 6 bases. The CDR3 protein is CASSIGTAGELFF. The CDR3 DNA follows: TGTGCCAGCAGCATCGGGACAGCCGGGGAGCTGTTTTTT.

J is TRBJ2-5 and V is TRBV7-8, with a tentative D call TRBD2 (5 bases). CDR1 and CDR2 from the germline V gene are SGHVS and FQNEAQ. This CDR3 has 14 residues. The V gene lost 5 bases and the J gene lost 4 bases, with 14 bases spanning the gap. CDR3 in amino acids: CASSAGDGSETQYF. The CDR3 DNA follows: TGTGCCAGCAGCGCGGGCGACGGGTCAGAGACCCAGTACTTC.

The rearrangement links TRBV5-1 to TRBJ1-1, with 9 nucleotides matching TRBD1. Trimming at V came to 1 base and at J to 5 bases, leaving 6 bases not matched to a gene. This CDR3 contains 15 residues. Germline V gene sequence: CDR1 SGHRS, CDR2 YFSETQ. CDR3: CASSLTGGGITEAFF. The CDR3 DNA follows: TGCGCCAGCAGCTTGACAGGGGGCGGTATTACTGAAGCTTTCTTT.

This chain uses TRBV20-1 with TRBJ2-5; D is unresolved. This CDR3 is built from 11 residues. Germline values: CDR1 DFQATT, CDR2 SNEGSKA (reference sequence). Between the trimmed V and J ends, which lost 3 bases and 2 bases, there was a span of 4 bases. The CDR3 region has the DNA TGCAGTGCTAGTAATCAAGAGACCCAGTACTTC. As protein: CSASNQETQYF.

The rearrangement uses TRBV6-1 and TRBJ2-1; D unclear. The V and J ends lost 2 bases and 1 base respectively, with 9 bases between them. This CDR3 has 15 residues. From germline, CDR1 is MNHNS and CDR2 SASEGT. Here the CDR3 DNA reads TGTGCCAGCAGTGAATTTGGTCGTTCCTACAATGAGCAGTTCTTC. It yields the protein CASSEFGRSYNEQFF.

This clone was counted a few times. One junction end does not reproduce the germline sequence, and a read error may be involved. The rearrangement uses TRBV10-3 and TRBJ2-1, with D hard to call. Germline V gives CDR1 ENHRY, CDR2 SYGVKD. CDR3 length: 11 amino acids. The CDR3: CAISSHNEQFF. The CDR3 region has the DNA TGTGCCATCAGCTCCCACAATGAGCAGTTCTTC.

The rearrangement uses TRBV27 and TRBJ1-2, with 7 bases matching TRBD1. The V gene end was trimmed by 5 bases and the J gene end by 4 bases; junction bases not matched to a gene: 4. Per the germline V gene, CDR1 is MNHEY and CDR2 is SMNVEV (reference sequence). This CDR3 spans 13 amino acids. The CDR3 is CASSTRGGYGYTF. In nucleotides, the CDR3 is TGTGCCAGCAGTACCAGGGGGGGCTATGGCTACACCTTC.

J is TRBJ1-5 and V is TRBV6-5; 7 bases agree with TRBD1. J lost 6 bases, V lost 5 bases, and 10 bases had no gene match. The germline V gene has CDR1 MNHEY and CDR2 SVGAGI. The CDR3 runs to 15 residues. The CDR3 reads CASSPSGQTIQPQHF. In DNA form, the CDR3 reads TGTGCCAGCAGTCCCTCGGGACAGACGATTCAGCCCCAGCATTTT.

The chain recombines TRBV28 with TRBJ2-7; the match to TRBD1 covers 11 bases. Trimming took 4 bases from V and 6 from J; bases not matched to a gene: 8. Germline V gene sequence: CDR1 MDHEN, CDR2 SYDVKM. This CDR3 contains 15 residues. This CDR3 is CASSSGTGGPFEQYF. The CDR3 DNA reads TGTGCCAGCAGTTCCGGGACAGGGGGTCCCTTCGAGCAGTACTTC. The full variable domain, in which reference TRBV28 and TRBJ2-7 provide the parts outside the CDR3, is DVKVTQSSRYLVKRTGEKVFLECVQDMDHENMFWYRQDPGLGLRLIYFSYDVKMKEKGDIPEGYSVSREKKERFSLILESASTNQTSMYLCASSSGTGGPFEQYFGPGTRLTVT.

This clone was seen a single time. The J gene is TRBJ1-1, the V gene TRBV27; TRBD1 agrees at 7 bases. V lost 6 bases, J lost 2 bases, and 3 bases stayed unmatched. CDR1 is MNHEY and CDR2 is SMNVEV in the germline V gene (reference sequence). CDR3 length: 13 residues. CDR3 amino acids: CASRYRGNTEAFF. As DNA, the CDR3 is TGTGCCAGCAGGTACAGGGGAAACACTGAAGCTTTCTTT.

This chain connects TRBV18 to TRBJ2-5; 9 bases are a match to TRBD1. Germline trimming cut 4 bases from V and 4 bases from J; bases unmatched to any gene: 4. Germline values: CDR1 KGHSH, CDR2 LQKENI. The CDR3 loop spans 14 amino acids. This chain's CDR3 is CASSQGQGGETQYF. The CDR3 region has the DNA TGTGCCAGCTCACAGGGACAGGGAGGAGAGACCCAGTACTTC.

V and J are TRBV19 and TRBJ1-1; tentatively, D is TRBD1 (5 bases). With 3 bases removed from V and 1 base from J, the gap between germline ends came to 18 bases. Germline V gene lookup returns CDR1 LNHDA and CDR2 SQIVND (reference sequence). The CDR3 has 17 residues. The CDR3 region has the DNA TGTGCCAGTAGTATCCGGGGGAGGGCAGGGCGGAACACTGAAGCTTTCTTT. It encodes CASSIRGRAGRNTEAFF.

This clone was observed a handful of times. V usage is TRBV5-4 and J usage is TRBJ2-7; 7 bases match TRBD1. Trimming removed 4 bases from V and 3 bases from J; junction bases left unmatched: 4. Germline assignment: CDR1 SGHNT and CDR2 YYREEE (reference sequence). The CDR3 is 13 amino acids. As DNA, the CDR3 is TGTGCCAGCAGCCAGAGGGACAGCTACGAGCAGTACTTC. Translated: CASSQRDSYEQYF.

The rearrangement joins TRBV5-8 to TRBJ1-4; no clear D. CDR1 is SGHTS, CDR2 YDEGEE, per germline. V was shortened by 4 bases and J by 5 bases, with 12 bases between the two germline ends. The CDR3 extends over 14 amino acids. The CDR3 DNA follows: TGTGCCAGCAGCCCCGGCCAGAGGAATGAAAAACTGTTTTTT. This translates into CASSPGQRNEKLFF.

This clone has only a few counts. V is TRBV10-3 and J is TRBJ1-5; possible D gene TRBD1, 5 bases. There are 13 residues in the CDR3. V was pared by 6 bases and J by 0 bases, with 6 bases between. Germline V lookup: CDR1 ENHRY, CDR2 SYGVKD. The CDR3 sequence: CAIRGHSNQPQHF. CDR3 nucleotide sequence: TGTGCCATCAGAGGACATAGCAATCAGCCCCAGCATTTT.

This chain connects TRBV11-3 to TRBJ2-7; 8 bases match TRBD1. The J segment lost 2 bases and the V segment lost 5 bases, leaving 11 bases of the junction unmatched. Germline V gives CDR1 SGHNT, CDR2 YENEEA. The CDR3 contains 16 residues. CDR3 in DNA: TGTGCCAGCAGCCTGTCCGGGACAGGACTCCCCTACGAGCAGTACTTC. It codes for CASSLSGTGLPYEQYF. Supplemented by reference TRBV11-3 and TRBJ2-7, the full variable domain reads EAGVVQSPRYKIIEKKQPVAFWCNPISGHNTLYWYLQNLGQGPELLIRYENEEAVDDSQLPKDRFSAERLKGVDSTLKIQPAELGDSAVYLCASSLSGTGLPYEQYFGPGTRLTVT.

The chain combines TRBV2 with TRBJ1-1; 8 nucleotides align to TRBD1. Unmatched junction bases numbered 5, after V lost 6 bases and J lost 2 bases. Germline values: CDR1 SNHLY, CDR2 FYNNEI. This CDR3 has 14 residues. The CDR3 reads CASRLTGVNTEAFF. CDR3 sequence (DNA): TGTGCCAGCAGACTGACAGGGGTAAACACTGAAGCTTTCTTT.

The V gene is TRBV19, the J gene TRBJ1-1; TRBD1 is a possible D gene (5 bases). Trimming took 5 bases from V and 3 from J, leaving 16 bases between them. The CDR3 is made up of 15 amino acids. Germline V gene lookup returns CDR1 LNHDA and CDR2 SQIVND (reference sequence). CDR3 sequence reads: CASSFIDGGDTEAFF. The DNA for the CDR3 is TGTGCCAGTAGTTTTATCGACGGGGGAGACACTGAAGCTTTCTTT.

This clone was seen a few times. The genes are TRBV11-2 and TRBJ2-1; tentatively, D is TRBD1 (8 bases). V was clipped by 5 bases and J by 9 bases, with 17 bases between them. CDR3 size: 14 residues. Germline V gene data show CDR1 as SGHAT and CDR2 as FQNNGV. In DNA, the CDR3 is TGTGCCAGCAGCCCCCGACAGGGGAGGGCTGAGCAGTTCTTC. It yields the protein CASSPRQGRAEQFF. Full variable domain (missing parts from reference TRBV11-2 and TRBJ2-1): EAGVAQSPRYKIIEKRQSVAFWCNPISGHATLYWYQQILGQGPKLLIQFQNNGVVDDSQLPKDRFSAERLKGVDSTLKIQPAKLEDSAVYLCASSPRQGRAEQFFGPGTRLTVL.

This clone was seen a single time. The V call is TRBV6-5, the J call TRBJ1-2, with no clear D. The CDR3 spans 15 residues. Between the trimmed V and J ends, which lost 6 bases and 6 bases, there was a span of 20 bases. The germline CDR1 and CDR2 sequences are MNHEY and SVGAGI. CDR3: CASRTSGLKTDGYTF. In DNA, the CDR3 is TGTGCCAGCAGGACATCGGGCCTGAAGACGGATGGCTACACCTTC.

Turning to this clone: One end of the junction fails to match germline, which may point to a read error. The V call is TRBV2, the J call TRBJ2-4; 11 nucleotides align to TRBD2. The CDR3 length is 14 residues. CDR1 and CDR2 from the germline V gene are SNHLY and FYNNEI. CDR3 residues: CASSPLAGESSPNF. The CDR3 nucleotides are TGTGCCAGCAGTCCACTAGCGGGAGAGTCCAGTCCCAACTTC.

The J gene is TRBJ1-1, the V gene TRBV7-8; weak D call: TRBD1 (6 bases). Germline assignment: CDR1 SGHVS and CDR2 FQNEAQ. The V and J ends lost 1 base and 0 bases respectively, with 12 bases between them. This CDR3 spans 16 amino acids. As DNA, the CDR3 is TGTGCCAGCAGCTTAGAGGGAGGGGGTATGAACACTGAAGCTTTCTTT. Translating it yields CASSLEGGGMNTEAFF.

The V call is TRBV7-9, the J call TRBJ1-2; 11 positions agree with TRBD1. From germline, CDR1 is SEHNR and CDR2 FQNEAQ (reference sequence). Trimming removed 3 bases from V and 13 bases from J; junction bases left unmatched: 7. The CDR3 spans 13 residues. The CDR3 bases are TGTGCCAGCAGCTTCGGGGACAGGGGGGCGGGCACCTTC. Encoded protein: CASSFGDRGAGTF.

The DNA for the CDR3 is TGCGCCAGCAGCCATCCGGGGTCTCTGAACACTGAAGCTTTCTTT. This translates into CASSHPGSLNTEAFF. The chain couples TRBV4-1 to TRBJ1-1; D is uncertain. V lost 3 bases, J lost 0 bases, and 11 bases lay in between. Germline values: CDR1 MGHRA, CDR2 YSYEKL. This CDR3 has 15 residues.

V gene TRBV5-1 combines with J gene TRBJ2-6; D perhaps matches TRBD2 (5 bases). The V gene's germline CDR1 is SGHRS and CDR2 YFSETQ. V lost 4 bases, J lost 0 bases, and 11 bases lay in between. The length of the CDR3 is 16 residues. CDR3 in amino acids: CASSASGNSGANVLTF. The CDR3 nucleotides are TGCGCCAGCAGCGCATCCGGGAACTCTGGGGCCAACGTCCTGACTTTC.

The CDR3 sequence: CASSLVEFQETQYF. The CDR3 coding sequence is TGTGCCAGCAGCTTAGTAGAGTTCCAAGAGACCCAGTACTTC. The chain employs TRBV11-1 and TRBJ2-5; D unclear. Germline assignment: CDR1 SGHAT and CDR2 FQDESV (reference sequence). This CDR3 is built from 14 residues. With 1 base removed from V and 1 base from J, the gap between germline ends came to 7 bases.

V usage is TRBV5-1 and J usage is TRBJ1-2; D might be TRBD1 (6 bases). The length of the CDR3 is 13 residues. V was cut by 5 bases and J by 3 bases, with 11 bases left in between. Per germline, CDR1 SGHRS and CDR2 YFSETQ. CDR3 sequence (DNA): TGCGCCAGCAGTTCGGACAGTTACTATGGCTACACCTTC. It translates to CASSSDSYYGYTF.

This clone was seen once. One end of the junction fails to match germline, which may point to a read error. The chain employs TRBV2 and TRBJ1-1, with D unresolved. Germline V gene data show CDR1 as SNHLY and CDR2 as FYNNEI. The CDR3 covers 15 residues. The CDR3 DNA is TGTGCCAGCGGTGAGGTAACAAGCCCGAACACTGAAGCTTTCTTT. It specifies CASGEVTSPNTEAFF.

The chain has TRBV2 and TRBJ1-3, with 8 bases fitting TRBD1. V gave up 6 bases and J gave up 2 bases; unmatched junction bases: 3. The CDR3 is 14 residues long. CDR1 SNHLY and CDR2 FYNNEI come from the germline V gene. CDR3 nucleotide sequence: TGTGCCAGCAGCCAGACAGGGGCTGGAAACACCATATATTTT. Translating it yields CASSQTGAGNTIYF. Complete variable domain (other parts from reference TRBV2 and TRBJ1-3): EPEVTQTPSHQVTQMGQEVILRCVPISNHLYFYWYRQILGQKVEFLVSFYNNEISEKSEIFDDQFSVERPDGSNFTLKIRSTKLEDSAMYFCASSQTGAGNTIYFGEGSWLTVV.